Sequencing of this T cell receptor (beta chain) was carried out in a study of OX40 agonist ivuxolimab in advanced cancers. TCRdb keeps only in-frame clones here, not all; method: immunoSEQ multiplex PCR. The sample lists approximately 120,000 clones, roughly 92% occurring once. This clone was detected once. V lost 4 bases and J 9 bases, leaving 17 bases between the germline ends. Per the germline V gene, CDR1 is SGDLS and CDR2 is YYNGEE. This CDR3 has 15 amino acids. Autoimmune disease history or systemic immunosuppression barred patients. This chain links TRBV9 with TRBJ1-6; D is unresolved. The sample consisted of CD4+ or CD8+ T cells sorted from blood, taken in a trial of the OX40 agonist ivuxolimab. This sequence was found in an adult with an advanced solid tumor such as melanoma, head and neck, liver or kidney cancer. In DNA form, the CDR3 reads TGTGCCAGCAGCAAGTCCCCCGGGGTGAGTTCACCCCTCCACTTT. Its translation: CASSKSPGVSSPLHF.